The clone carrying this T cell receptor beta chain was seen more than once but under ten times. The time point is: newly diagnosed GD, antithyroid drugs for less than 3 months. RNA isolated from PBMCs was used to make the TCR library. The sample belongs to a study of regulatory T cells in long-lasting Graves disease. Assembly of TCR beta libraries relied on iRepertoire HTBI primers together with Arm-PCR of CDR3 regions. TCRdb fed the multiplex PCR reads into MiXCR, producing one record per CDR3 protein. Of about 420,000 distinct CDR3 sequences listed, approximately 16% were seen once; the top ten hold 23%. Germline V gene data show CDR1 as MNHEY and CDR2 as SMNVEV (reference sequence). J lost 0 bases, V lost 4 bases, and 7 bases had no gene match. This CDR3 region has 18 residues. These same data were also listed under a study on T cells in Graves' hyperthyroidism and ophthalmopathy.

This receptor was taken from a woman between 18 and 29 years old with Graves disease. Here the sequenced sample was peripheral blood mononuclear cells (PBMCs), taken at new diagnosis, from a patient treated with antithyroid drugs. The V gene is TRBV27, the J gene TRBJ2-1; 12 bases map to TRBD2. CDR3 in DNA: TGTGCCAGCAGTTCGAGGACTAGCGGGATGAGCTCCTACAATGAGCAGTTCTTC. This codes for CASSSRTSGMSSYNEQFF.